This TCR beta chain originates from a study of shared T cell receptors in the human thymus. Produced via immunoSEQ multiplex PCR; TCRdb's table is partial and in-frame only. This sample has hundreds of thousands of clones, with approximately 85% found just once. With 6 bases removed from V and 4 bases from J, the gap between germline ends came to 27 bases. The germline gives CDR1 MDHEN, CDR2 SYDVKM. The CDR3 is 18 amino acids. This sample was shared with a second study, whose subject was human thymus T cells. That paper states: Infants, healthy and Finnish, who were having corrective surgery for congenital heart defects served as donors. Resections from corrective heart surgery provided thymus tissue. Biased V and J segment usage appeared in thymus and peripheral blood. Unrelated individuals reportedly shared highly overlapping thymic TCR repertoires.

The chain recombines TRBV28 with TRBJ1-2, with a possible D match to TRBD1 (5 bases). This receptor was identified in a girl less than two years old with a congenital heart defect. Sequencing was performed on thymocytes. CDR3 loop: CASSLVVQGLKGSYGYTF. CDR3 nucleotides: TGTGCCAGCAGCCTTGTAGTCCAGGGACTAAAGGGTTCCTATGGCTACACCTTC.